The 25 T cell receptor beta chains presented below share a single source sample, sequenced in a study of beta chain features in type 1 diabetes. Expressed TCRB transcripts were sequenced, since all the RNA that had been isolated was reverse transcribed. Using immunoSEQ multiplex PCR, the repertoire was profiled, and TCRdb retains in-frame clones only, with some absent. The sample holds 330,000 or so clones, about 18% seen once. Material for sequencing was naive CD4+ T cells from blood. The receptors here all came from a woman aged 18-35 years in good health.

This chain connects TRBV7-2 to TRBJ2-2; perhaps TRBD2 as D (7 bases). With 5 bases removed from V and 0 bases from J, the gap between germline ends came to 13 bases. The CDR3 is 16 amino acids. The germline CDR1 and CDR2 sequences are SGHTA and FQGNSA. The CDR3 sequence is CASSQRGGSNTGELFF. The DNA of the CDR3 is TGTGCCAGCAGCCAAAGGGGGGGATCGAACACCGGGGAGCTGTTTTTT.

The chain couples TRBV5-1 to TRBJ1-1; no firm D call. CDR3 size: 11 residues. V was trimmed by 4 bases and J by 1 base, leaving 2 bases between them. Per germline, CDR1 SGHRS and CDR2 YFSETQ. CDR3 DNA sequence: TGCGCCAGCAGCCGGAACACTGAAGCTTTCTTT. Protein sequence: CASSRNTEAFF.

The V call is TRBV2, the J call TRBJ1-1, with D possibly matching TRBD1 (5 bases). This CDR3 has 14 residues. Between the trimmed V and J ends, which lost 7 bases and 3 bases, there was a span of 15 bases. The V gene's germline CDR1 is SNHLY and CDR2 FYNNEI. The CDR3 DNA reads as TGTGCCAGCACCTCCGGGGGGAAGGACACTGAAGCTTTCTTT. This gives the protein CASTSGGKDTEAFF. Looking up the rest from reference TRBV2 and TRBJ1-1 gives the full variable domain: EPEVTQTPSHQVTQMGQEVILRCVPISNHLYFYWYRQILGQKVEFLVSFYNNEISEKSEIFDDQFSVERPDGSNFTLKIRSTKLEDSAMYFCASTSGGKDTEAFFGQGTRLTVV.

The chain uses TRBV6-1 and TRBJ2-5; possible D gene TRBD2, 6 bases. Deletions cut 4 bases from V and 2 bases from J, with 8 bases between. Germline assignment: CDR1 MNHNS and CDR2 SASEGT. The CDR3 runs 13 residues. CDR3 DNA sequence: TGTGCCAGCAGTGCGGGACTTCAAGAGACCCAGTACTTC. It encodes CASSAGLQETQYF.

This sequence joins TRBV15 and TRBJ2-7; D may be TRBD2 (6 bases). CDR1 LNHNV and CDR2 YYDKDF come from the germline V gene (reference sequence). CDR3 length equals 15 residues. The germline V and J ends were trimmed by 1 base and 7 bases, with 17 bases remaining between them. The CDR3 region is CATSRGDGLSGEQYF. The DNA of the CDR3 is TGTGCCACCAGCAGAGGAGACGGGCTTAGCGGAGAGCAGTACTTC.

This clone was seen a few times. The genes are TRBV19 and TRBJ1-1; no definite D call. The CDR3 runs 14 residues. Trimming left V 3 bases short and J 6 bases short, with 14 bases between. Germline-derived CDR1 and CDR2 are LNHDA and SQIVND (reference sequence). The CDR3 DNA reads as TGTGCCAGTAGTATGGTAGAGGGTAGGTCTGAAGCTTTCTTT. Its protein product is CASSMVEGRSEAFF.

Only a few counts were recorded for this clone. The rearrangement links TRBV5-1 to TRBJ2-5, with a weak D call TRBD2 (7 bases). The CDR3 consists of 14 residues. The germline gives CDR1 SGHRS, CDR2 YFSETQ. V shed 4 bases and J shed 4 bases, with 14 bases lying between them. The CDR3: CASSRRGGGETQYF. Written as DNA, the CDR3 is TGCGCCAGCAGCAGACGAGGGGGGGGAGAGACCCAGTACTTC.

In its sample, this clone was seen a few times. The chain recombines TRBV29-1 with TRBJ1-5, with D hard to call. The CDR3 has 13 amino acids. Germline CDR1 and CDR2: SQVTM and ANQGSEA. Trimming stripped 0 bases from V and 9 bases from J, with 12 bases between. This chain's CDR3 is CSVEEEATGPQHF. The DNA of the CDR3 is TGCAGCGTTGAAGAGGAGGCCACGGGGCCCCAGCATTTT.

This chain connects TRBV7-9 to TRBJ2-1; a weak D match, TRBD2 (6 bases). The V gene's germline CDR1 is SEHNR and CDR2 FQNEAQ (reference sequence). CDR3 length: 13 residues. The germline V and J ends were trimmed by 8 bases and 0 bases, with 8 bases remaining between them. The CDR3 sequence: CASPGSSYNEQFF. CDR3 sequence (DNA): TGTGCCAGCCCCGGGAGCTCCTACAATGAGCAGTTCTTC.

J is TRBJ2-3 and V is TRBV6-4, with 8 nucleotides matching TRBD2. V shed 6 bases and J 4 bases; nucleotides not matched to a gene: 6. Germline V gene data show CDR1 as MRHNA and CDR2 as SNTAGT. CDR3 length: 14 amino acids. Here the CDR3 DNA reads TGTGCCAGCAGCCCCGGGACTAGTTCAGATACGCAGTATTTT. Protein product: CASSPGTSSDTQYF.

This rearrangement joins TRBV4-1 to TRBJ1-5; possibly TRBD1 for D (5 bases). Between the trimmed V and J ends, which lost 4 bases and 0 bases, there was a span of 13 bases. Germline V gene lookup returns CDR1 MGHRA and CDR2 YSYEKL. This CDR3 comprises 16 residues. The CDR3 sequence is CASSLRVQGSNQPQHF. The CDR3 region has the DNA TGCGCCAGCAGCCTCCGCGTCCAGGGTAGCAATCAGCCCCAGCATTTT.

The chain carries TRBV23-1 and TRBJ2-1; a possible D gene is TRBD2 (6 bases). TRBV23-1 is an ORF for which the function is uncertain. This CDR3 region has 19 residues. V was cut by 7 bases and J by 3 bases, with 28 bases left in between. CDR3 sequence reads: CASTPRGPERTTGYNEQFF. CDR3 nucleotide sequence: TGCGCCAGCACCCCCCGCGGTCCCGAACGGACTACGGGCTACAATGAGCAGTTCTTC.

This clone was detected only a few times. This CDR3 is also generated by other DNA sequences in the sample. This chain joins TRBV2 and TRBJ2-3; D unclear. Germline CDR1 and CDR2: SNHLY and FYNNEI. V was trimmed by 5 bases and J by 5 bases, leaving 8 bases between them. CDR3 length equals 12 residues. The CDR3 region is CASSPSGDTQYF. The DNA for the CDR3 is TGTGCCAGCAGTCCCTCGGGAGATACGCAGTATTTT.

The chain joins TRBV7-9 to TRBJ2-1; D is unresolved. Trimming took off 1 base at V and 6 bases at J, with 4 bases between the two ends. The CDR3 length is 12 residues. CDR1 SEHNR and CDR2 FQNEAQ come from the germline V gene (reference sequence). In DNA form, the CDR3 reads TGTGCCAGCAGCTTAGTTAGCAATGAGCAGTTCTTC. This gives the protein CASSLVSNEQFF.

This clone came up a few times. The chain employs TRBV14 and TRBJ1-1; 9 bases match TRBD1. The CDR3 length is 14 residues. V was clipped by 4 bases and J by 6 bases; unmatched bases: 6. Germline assignment: CDR1 SGHDN and CDR2 FVKESK. The CDR3 DNA reads TGTGCCAGCAGCCCGCGGACAGGGGTTGCTGAAGCTTTCTTT. Translated: CASSPRTGVAEAFF.

This clone was seen more than once but under ten times. The rearrangement joins TRBV5-1 to TRBJ2-7, with a possible D match to TRBD2 (6 bases). This CDR3 is 14 amino acids long. Trimming removed 3 bases from V and 3 bases from J, with 13 bases in between. Looked up from germline, CDR1 is SGHRS and CDR2 is YFSETQ. CDR3 nucleotide sequence: TGCGCCAGCAGCTCCGCGGGACCTGACTACGAGCAGTACTTC. This gives the protein CASSSAGPDYEQYF. The variable domain in full, completed from reference TRBV5-1 and TRBJ2-7, reads KAGVTQTPRYLIKTRGQQVTLSCSPISGHRSVSWYQQTPGQGLQFLFEYFSETQRNKGNFPGRFSGRQFSNSRSEMNVSTLELGDSALYLCASSSAGPDYEQYFGPGTRLTVT.

This clone appeared a few times. The chain employs TRBV29-1 and TRBJ2-3; 12 positions agree with TRBD2. CDR1 and CDR2 (germline): SQVTM, ANQGSEA. CDR3 length: 15 residues. J was trimmed by 4 bases and V by 2 bases; bases with no gene match: 4. CDR3 nucleotide sequence: TGCAGCGTTGAAAGACTAGCGGGAGCCGCAGATACGCAGTATTTT. It specifies CSVERLAGAADTQYF.

V gene TRBV28 combines with J gene TRBJ2-3; TRBD1 is a possible D gene (6 bases). V gave up 6 bases and J gave up 0 bases, with 7 bases separating them. The germline V gene encodes CDR1 MDHEN and CDR2 SYDVKM. The CDR3 spans 13 residues. The CDR3 region has the DNA TGTGCCAGCAGGACAGGAAGCACAGATACGCAGTATTTT. It specifies CASRTGSTDTQYF.

This clone has more than one count but fewer than ten. This sequence joins TRBV19 and TRBJ1-5; D is undetermined. V was cut by 6 bases and J by 8 bases, with 11 bases left in between. This CDR3 is built from 12 residues. Germline values: CDR1 LNHDA, CDR2 SQIVND (reference sequence). In DNA form, the CDR3 reads TGTGCCAGTAGGGGCCTTCCAGAGCCCCAGCATTTT. Translating it yields CASRGLPEPQHF.

This clone was seen only a few times. The rearrangement links TRBV29-1 to TRBJ2-3, with 8 bases aligning to TRBD1. The J segment lost 5 bases and the V segment lost 4 bases, leaving 11 bases of the junction unmatched. Germline V gives CDR1 SQVTM, CDR2 ANQGSEA. This CDR3 is built from 15 residues. CDR3: CSVARARGRGDTQYF. The DNA of the CDR3 is TGCAGCGTTGCAAGGGCCAGGGGGCGAGGAGATACGCAGTATTTT.

This chain links TRBV14 with TRBJ2-1; D not certain. Between the trimmed V and J ends, which lost 10 bases and 7 bases, there was a span of 5 bases. CDR1 and CDR2 from the germline V gene are SGHDN and FVKESK. This CDR3 has 9 residues. CDR3 in amino acids: CATGNEQFF. In DNA, the CDR3 is TGTGCCACCGGGAATGAGCAGTTCTTC. The full variable domain, in which reference TRBV14 and TRBJ2-1 provide the parts outside the CDR3, is EAGVTQFPSHSVIEKGQTVTLRCDPISGHDNLYWYRRVMGKEIKFLLHFVKESKQDESGMPNNRFLAERTGGTYSTLKVQPAELEDSGVYFCATGNEQFFGPGTRLTVL.

This clone was seen more than once but under ten times. This chain joins TRBV7-2 and TRBJ2-3, with D maybe TRBD1 (6 bases). V lost 5 bases, J lost 7 bases, and 16 bases lay in between. The length of the CDR3 is 14 residues. Germline V gene lookup returns CDR1 SGHTA and CDR2 FQGNSA. The CDR3 DNA is TGTGCCAGCAGCCCCAGGACAGCCGTTAATACGCAGTATTTT. Its translation is CASSPRTAVNTQYF.

A word on this clone: The sample has other DNA sequences that encode this CDR3 too. The gene calls are TRBV30 and TRBJ2-7, with 7 bases identical to TRBD1. The germline gives CDR1 GTSNPN, CDR2 SVGIG (reference sequence). The CDR3 consists of 13 residues. V gave up 3 bases and J gave up 2 bases; unmatched junction bases: 4. The CDR3 is CAWSRDRAYEQYF. As DNA, the CDR3 is TGTGCCTGGAGCCGGGACAGAGCCTACGAGCAGTACTTC. Looking up the rest from reference TRBV30 and TRBJ2-7 gives the full variable domain: SQTIHQWPATLVQPVGSPLSLECTVEGTSNPNLYWYRQAAGRGLQLLFYSVGIGQISSEVPQNLSASRPQDRQFILSSKKLLLSDSGFYLCAWSRDRAYEQYFGPGTRLTVT.

Only a few counts were recorded for this clone. V is TRBV7-9 and J is TRBJ1-2, with D uncertain. CDR3 length equals 11 residues. Germline V lookup: CDR1 SEHNR, CDR2 FQNEAQ (reference sequence). In nucleotides, the CDR3 is TGTGTCGAGGGCTCGCTCTATGGCTACACCTTC. Amino acid sequence: CVEGSLYGYTF.

The rearrangement uses TRBV19 and TRBJ1-1; D not resolved. V was shortened by 7 bases and J by 0 bases, with 6 bases between the two germline ends. The CDR3 has 12 amino acids. CDR1 and CDR2 (germline): LNHDA, SQIVND (reference sequence). CDR3 nucleotide sequence: TGTGCCAGTAACGGGATGAACACTGAAGCTTTCTTT. This gives the protein CASNGMNTEAFF. Drawing the rest from reference TRBV19 and TRBJ1-1, the complete variable domain is DGGITQSPKYLFRKEGQNVTLSCEQNLNHDAMYWYRQDPGQGLRLIYYSQIVNDFQKGDIAEGYSVSREKKESFPLTVTSAQKNPTAFYLCASNGMNTEAFFGQGTRLTVV.